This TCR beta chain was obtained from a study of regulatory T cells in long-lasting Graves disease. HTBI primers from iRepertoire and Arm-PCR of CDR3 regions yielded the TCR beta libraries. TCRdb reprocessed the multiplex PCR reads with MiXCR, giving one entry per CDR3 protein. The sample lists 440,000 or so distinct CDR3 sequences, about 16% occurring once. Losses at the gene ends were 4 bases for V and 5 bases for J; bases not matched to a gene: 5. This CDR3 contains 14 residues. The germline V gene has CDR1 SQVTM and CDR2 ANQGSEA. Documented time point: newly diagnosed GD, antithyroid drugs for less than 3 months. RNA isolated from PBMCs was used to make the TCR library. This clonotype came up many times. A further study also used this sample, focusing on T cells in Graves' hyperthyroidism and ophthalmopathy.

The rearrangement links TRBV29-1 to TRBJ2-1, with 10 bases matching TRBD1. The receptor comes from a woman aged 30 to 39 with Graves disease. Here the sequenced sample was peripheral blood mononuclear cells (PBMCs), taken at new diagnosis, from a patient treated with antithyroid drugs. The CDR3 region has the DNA TGCAGCGTTGTGACAGGGGGCATGGACAATGAGCAGTTCTTC. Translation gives CSVVTGGMDNEQFF.